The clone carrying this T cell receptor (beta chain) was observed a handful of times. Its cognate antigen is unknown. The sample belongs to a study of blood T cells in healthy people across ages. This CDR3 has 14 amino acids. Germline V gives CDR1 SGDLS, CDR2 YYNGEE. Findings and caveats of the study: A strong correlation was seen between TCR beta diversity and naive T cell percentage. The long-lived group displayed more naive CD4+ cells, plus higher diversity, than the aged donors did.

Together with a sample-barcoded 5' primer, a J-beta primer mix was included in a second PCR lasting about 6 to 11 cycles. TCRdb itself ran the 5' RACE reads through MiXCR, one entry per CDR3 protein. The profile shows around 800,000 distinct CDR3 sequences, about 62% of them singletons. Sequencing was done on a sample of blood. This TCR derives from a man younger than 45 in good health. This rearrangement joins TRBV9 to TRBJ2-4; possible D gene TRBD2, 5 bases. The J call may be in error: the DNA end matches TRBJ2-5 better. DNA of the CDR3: TGTGCCAGCAGCGTAGCTGGACTCAAAGAGACCCAGTACTTC. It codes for CASSVAGLKETQYF.